These T cell receptor beta chains were read from a single sample in a study of T-cell reconstitution after alpha-beta-depleted transplantation in children. TCRdb re-derived calls from the PCR reads in MiXCR, one entry per CDR3 protein. The table lists approximately 130,000 distinct CDR3 sequences, about 9.6% of them singletons. This specimen was PBMCs, mostly from graft donor cells, taken 180 days after TCRalphabeta/CD19-depleted stem cell transplant. Source of these receptors: a girl less than two years old who had a stem cell transplant for combined immunodeficiency, so the T cells may come from the graft donor. CDR3s include the opening cysteine and the closing phenylalanine or tryptophan. The order of the fields is J gene, V gene, CDR3 protein.

TRBJ2-3 TRBV10-3 CASGLAGGSTDTQYF
TRBJ2-5 TRBV20-1 CSARGKQGVMETQYF
TRBJ2-2 TRBV7-2 CASSVDRIRTGELFF
TRBJ2-3 TRBV10-3 CAISEGPDTQYF
TRBJ2-5 TRBV5-1 CASSLAFGGDKETQYF
TRBJ2-6 TRBV11-2 CASSLVSYGQGAGGANVLTF
TRBJ2-7 TRBV20-1 CSARSRVPSYEQYF
TRBJ2-1 TRBV4-1 CASSRGTGGRSSGGSSYNEQFF
TRBJ2-1 TRBV20-1 CSARDPRLAGNEQFF
TRBJ2-7 TRBV13 CATAGFGTYEQYF
TRBJ2-3 TRBV5-4 CASISGGGGTDTQYF
TRBJ2-7 TRBV12-5 CASGLVPWPPEGYEQYF
TRBJ2-5 TRBV5-1 CASSQGLAGVRETQYF
TRBJ1-1 TRBV2 CASCKETEAFF